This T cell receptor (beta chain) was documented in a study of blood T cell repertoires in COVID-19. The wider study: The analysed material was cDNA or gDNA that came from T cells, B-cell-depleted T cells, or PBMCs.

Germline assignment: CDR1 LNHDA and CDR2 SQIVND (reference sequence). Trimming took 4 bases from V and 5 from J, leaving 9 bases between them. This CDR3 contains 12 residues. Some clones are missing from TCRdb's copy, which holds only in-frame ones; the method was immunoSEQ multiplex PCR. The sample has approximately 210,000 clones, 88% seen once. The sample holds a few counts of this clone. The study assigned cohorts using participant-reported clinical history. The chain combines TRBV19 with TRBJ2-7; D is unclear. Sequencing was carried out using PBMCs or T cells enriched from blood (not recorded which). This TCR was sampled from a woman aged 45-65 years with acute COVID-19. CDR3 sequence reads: CASSTSFHEQYF. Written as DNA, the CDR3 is TGTGCCAGTAGTACCTCTTTCCACGAGCAGTACTTC. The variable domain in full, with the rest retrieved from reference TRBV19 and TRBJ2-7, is DGGITQSPKYLFRKEGQNVTLSCEQNLNHDAMYWYRQDPGQGLRLIYYSQIVNDFQKGDIAEGYSVSREKKESFPLTVTSAQKNPTAFYLCASSTSFHEQYFGPGTRLTVT.